The clone carrying this TCR beta chain came up a few times. These data come from a study of blood T cell repertoires in COVID-19. Study overall: Some COVID-19 samples were acute and others convalescent; all came from the United States, Italy and Spain.

The CDR3 is 16 amino acids. Per germline, CDR1 MNHEY and CDR2 SVGAGI. Trimming at V came to 2 bases and at J to 3 bases, leaving 6 bases not matched to a gene. Per the study methods: Amplification from reference gene primers served as the basis for estimated nucleated cell counts. Measured with immunoSEQ multiplex PCR; TCRdb has only the in-frame clones, and not every one. V, J and clone size are taken as reported in that table, and D and trimming were inferred from the DNA itself. The sample lists 220,000 or so clones; around 81% were seen once. Sequencing was performed on peripheral blood. The clonotype originates from a woman aged 25-40 years who had recovered from COVID-19. The chain combines TRBV6-5 with TRBJ2-3; 9 bases are shared with TRBD1. The CDR3 protein is CASSYPPGQGTDTQYF. The CDR3 coding sequence is TGTGCCAGCAGTTACCCCCCGGGACAGGGAACAGATACGCAGTATTTT.